Listed here are 6 T cell receptor beta chains from one sample, sequenced in a study of blood T cell repertoires in COVID-19. Here immunoSEQ multiplex PCR was the method, and the copy in TCRdb shows in-frame clones only, minus some. The repertoire holds 25,000 to 35,000 clones, 93% seen once, with 0.8% to 0.9% in the top ten. The sequencing input was peripheral blood. Source of these receptors: an older woman with COVID-19, enrolled during active disease.

Notes on this clone: No DNA is shown, since the ends of the CDR3 on it are uncertain; the CDR3 is the one TCRdb lists. The genes are TRBV5-1 and TRBJ1-5; TRBD1 is the table's D call, not checked against the DNA. CDR1 SGHRS and CDR2 YFSETQ come from the germline V gene. The CDR3 is 15 residues long, counting both termini. The CDR3 region is CASSFSGQGGQPQHF.

V usage is TRBV11-3 and J usage is TRBJ2-3, with 9 positions matching TRBD1. The CDR3 is made up of 15 amino acids. J gave up 2 bases and V 5 bases, and 5 bases lay outside the gene matches. Germline V lookup: CDR1 SGHNT, CDR2 YENEEA. The CDR3 bases are TGTGCCAGCAGCCCAAGGACAGGGGCCACAGATACGCAGTATTTT. Its translation: CASSPRTGATDTQYF.

The CDR3 region has the DNA TGTGCCAGCAGCTTAACACGGGACAGCTCCTACGAGCAGTACTTC. Protein product: CASSLTRDSSYEQYF. The chain has TRBV7-9 and TRBJ2-7, with 7 positions matching TRBD1. The CDR3 runs to 15 residues. Trimming cost V 2 bases and J 0 bases; bases outside gene matches: 4. The V gene's germline CDR1 is SEHNR and CDR2 FQNEAQ (reference sequence).

The chain combines TRBV2 with TRBJ2-2; 11 nucleotides agree with TRBD2. V trimming: 2 bases; J trimming: 6 bases; junction bases outside the gene matches: 2. The CDR3 runs 15 residues. Germline CDR1 reads SNHLY; CDR2 reads FYNNEI. CDR3 amino acids: CASSEIAGGPGELFF. The CDR3 coding sequence is TGTGCCAGCAGTGAAATAGCGGGAGGGCCCGGGGAGCTGTTTTTT.

This chain uses TRBV6-5 with TRBJ1-2, with D maybe TRBD1 (5 bases). Germline-derived CDR1 and CDR2 are MNHEY and SVGAGI. V lost 0 bases and J 5 bases, leaving 10 bases between the germline ends. CDR3 size: 14 residues. Written as DNA, the CDR3 is TGTGCCAGCAGTTACTCGTCAGGGTTATATGGCTACACCTTC. It specifies CASSYSSGLYGYTF.

This sequence joins TRBV5-1 and TRBJ1-2; a possible D gene is TRBD1 (5 bases). The CDR3 runs to 13 residues. With 2 bases removed from V and 8 bases from J, the gap between germline ends came to 13 bases. The germline V gene encodes CDR1 SGHRS and CDR2 YFSETQ. The CDR3 protein is CASSLRGAQGYTF. The DNA for the CDR3 is TGCGCCAGCAGCTTAAGGGGCGCACAGGGCTACACCTTC.